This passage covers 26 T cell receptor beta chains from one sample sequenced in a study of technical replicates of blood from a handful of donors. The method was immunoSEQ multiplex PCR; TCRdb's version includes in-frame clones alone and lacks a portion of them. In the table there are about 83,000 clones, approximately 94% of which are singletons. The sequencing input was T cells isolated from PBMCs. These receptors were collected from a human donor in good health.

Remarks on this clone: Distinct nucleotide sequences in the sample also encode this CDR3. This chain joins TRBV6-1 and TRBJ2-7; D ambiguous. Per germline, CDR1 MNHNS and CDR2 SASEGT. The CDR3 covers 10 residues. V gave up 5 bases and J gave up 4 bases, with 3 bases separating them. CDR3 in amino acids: CASSLYEQYF. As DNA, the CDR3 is TGTGCCAGCAGTTTATACGAGCAGTACTTC.

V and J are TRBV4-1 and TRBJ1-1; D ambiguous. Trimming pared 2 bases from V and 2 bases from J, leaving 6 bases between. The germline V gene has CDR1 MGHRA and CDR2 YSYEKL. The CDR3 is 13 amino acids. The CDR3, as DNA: TGCGCCAGCAGCCAATCAGGTAACACTGAAGCTTTCTTT. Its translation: CASSQSGNTEAFF.

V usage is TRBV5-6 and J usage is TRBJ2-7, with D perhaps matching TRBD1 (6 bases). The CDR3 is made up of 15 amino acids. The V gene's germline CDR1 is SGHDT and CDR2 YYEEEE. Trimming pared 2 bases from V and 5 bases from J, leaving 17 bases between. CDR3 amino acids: CASSFRGGRVHEQYF. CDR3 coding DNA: TGTGCCAGCAGCTTTCGAGGGGGTCGGGTGCACGAGCAGTACTTC.

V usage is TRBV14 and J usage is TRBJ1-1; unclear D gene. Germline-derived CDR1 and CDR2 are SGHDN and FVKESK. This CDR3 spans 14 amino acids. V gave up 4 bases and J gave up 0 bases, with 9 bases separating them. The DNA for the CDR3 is TGTGCCAGCAGCCCGTATTACATGAACACTGAAGCTTTCTTT. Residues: CASSPYYMNTEAFF.

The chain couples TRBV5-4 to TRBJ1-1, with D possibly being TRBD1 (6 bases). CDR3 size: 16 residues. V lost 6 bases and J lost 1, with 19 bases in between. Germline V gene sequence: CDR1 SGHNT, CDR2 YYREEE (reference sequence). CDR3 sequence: CASNQGLIGGNTEAFF. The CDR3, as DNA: TGTGCCAGCAACCAGGGGCTCATAGGCGGGAACACTGAAGCTTTCTTT.

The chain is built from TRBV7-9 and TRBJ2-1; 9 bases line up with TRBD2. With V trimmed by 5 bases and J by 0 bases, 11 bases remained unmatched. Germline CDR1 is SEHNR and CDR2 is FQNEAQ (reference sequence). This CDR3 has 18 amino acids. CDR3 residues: CASSGEAGGRSSYNEQFF. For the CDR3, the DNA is TGTGCCAGCAGCGGCGAAGCGGGAGGCCGCAGCTCCTACAATGAGCAGTTCTTC.

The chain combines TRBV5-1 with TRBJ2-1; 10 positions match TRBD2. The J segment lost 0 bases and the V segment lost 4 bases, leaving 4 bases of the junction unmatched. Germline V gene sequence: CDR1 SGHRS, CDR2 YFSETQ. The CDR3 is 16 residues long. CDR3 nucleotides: TGCGCCAGCAGCGCGGCTAGCGGGAGCTCCTACAATGAGCAGTTCTTC. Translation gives CASSAASGSSYNEQFF.

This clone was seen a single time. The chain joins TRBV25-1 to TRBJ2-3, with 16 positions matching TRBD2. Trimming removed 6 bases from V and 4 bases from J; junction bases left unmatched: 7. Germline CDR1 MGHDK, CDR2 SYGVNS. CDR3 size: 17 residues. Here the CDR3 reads CASSQGLAGGPSDTQYF. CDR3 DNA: TGTGCCAGCAGCCAGGGACTAGCGGGAGGGCCTTCAGATACGCAGTATTTT.

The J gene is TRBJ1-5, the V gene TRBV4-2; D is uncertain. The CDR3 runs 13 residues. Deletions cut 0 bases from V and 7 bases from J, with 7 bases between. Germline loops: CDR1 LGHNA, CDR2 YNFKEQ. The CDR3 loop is CASSQDRLQPQHF. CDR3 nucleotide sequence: TGTGCCAGCAGCCAAGATCGGTTACAGCCCCAGCATTTT.

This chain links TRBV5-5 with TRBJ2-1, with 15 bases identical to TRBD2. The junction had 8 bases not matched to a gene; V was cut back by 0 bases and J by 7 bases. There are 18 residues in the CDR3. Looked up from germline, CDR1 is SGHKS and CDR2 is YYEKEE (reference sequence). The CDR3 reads CASSLGGTSGGFRNEQFF. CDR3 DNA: TGTGCCAGCAGCTTGGGAGGGACTAGCGGGGGGTTTCGGAATGAGCAGTTCTTC.

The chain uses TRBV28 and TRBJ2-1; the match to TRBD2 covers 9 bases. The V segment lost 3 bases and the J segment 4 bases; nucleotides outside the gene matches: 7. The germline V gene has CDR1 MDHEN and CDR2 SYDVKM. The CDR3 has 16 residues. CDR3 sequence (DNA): TGTGCCAGCAGTTTCTTAGCGGGAGCAGCATACAATGAGCAGTTCTTC. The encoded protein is CASSFLAGAAYNEQFF. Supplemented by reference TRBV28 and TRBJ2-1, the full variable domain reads DVKVTQSSRYLVKRTGEKVFLECVQDMDHENMFWYRQDPGLGLRLIYFSYDVKMKEKGDIPEGYSVSREKKERFSLILESASTNQTSMYLCASSFLAGAAYNEQFFGPGTRLTVL.

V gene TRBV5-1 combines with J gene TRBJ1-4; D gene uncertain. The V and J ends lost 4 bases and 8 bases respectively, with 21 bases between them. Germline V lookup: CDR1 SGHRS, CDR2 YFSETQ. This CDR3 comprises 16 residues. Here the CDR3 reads CASSRYPATPNEKLFF. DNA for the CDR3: TGCGCCAGCAGCAGGTATCCCGCGACACCGAACGAAAAACTGTTTTTT.

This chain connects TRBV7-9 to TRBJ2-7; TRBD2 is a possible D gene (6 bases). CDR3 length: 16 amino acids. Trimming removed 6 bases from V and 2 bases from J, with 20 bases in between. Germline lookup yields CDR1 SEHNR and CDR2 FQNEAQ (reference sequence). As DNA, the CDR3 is TGTGCCAGCAGGGCTAGAGGGACTGCCCACACCTACGAGCAGTACTTC. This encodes CASRARGTAHTYEQYF.

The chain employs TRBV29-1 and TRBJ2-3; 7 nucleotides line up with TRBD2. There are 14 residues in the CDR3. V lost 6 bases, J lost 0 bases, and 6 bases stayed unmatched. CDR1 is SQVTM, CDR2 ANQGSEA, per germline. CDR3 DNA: TGCAGCGTCCTGGCGGGAGCGAGCACAGATACGCAGTATTTT. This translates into CSVLAGASTDTQYF.

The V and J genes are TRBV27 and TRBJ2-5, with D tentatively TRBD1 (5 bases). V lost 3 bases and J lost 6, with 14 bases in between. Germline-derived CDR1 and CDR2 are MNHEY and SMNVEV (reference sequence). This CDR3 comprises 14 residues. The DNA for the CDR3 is TGTGCCAGCAGTTTTTATCAGGGTGAGAAGACCCAGTACTTC. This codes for CASSFYQGEKTQYF.

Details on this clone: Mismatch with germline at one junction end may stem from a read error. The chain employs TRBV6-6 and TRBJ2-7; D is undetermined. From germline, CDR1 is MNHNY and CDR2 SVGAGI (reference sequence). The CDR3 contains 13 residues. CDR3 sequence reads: CASSYASSHEQYF. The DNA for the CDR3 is TGTGCCAGCAGTTACGCAAGCTCCCACGAGCAGTACTTC.

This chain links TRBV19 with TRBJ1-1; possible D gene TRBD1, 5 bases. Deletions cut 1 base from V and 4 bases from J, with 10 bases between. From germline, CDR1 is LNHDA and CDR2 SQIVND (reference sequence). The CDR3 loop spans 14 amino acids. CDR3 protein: CASSIARGTTEAFF. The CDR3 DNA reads TGTGCCAGTAGTATAGCTCGGGGGACCACTGAAGCTTTCTTT.

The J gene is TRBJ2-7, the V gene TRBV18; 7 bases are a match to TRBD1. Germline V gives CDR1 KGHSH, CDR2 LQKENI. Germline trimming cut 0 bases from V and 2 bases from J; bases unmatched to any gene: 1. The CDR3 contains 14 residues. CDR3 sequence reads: CASSPPGQPYEQYF. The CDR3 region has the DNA TGTGCCAGCTCACCACCGGGACAGCCCTACGAGCAGTACTTC. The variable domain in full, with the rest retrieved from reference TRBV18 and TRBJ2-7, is NAGVMQNPRHLVRRRGQEARLRCSPMKGHSHVYWYRQLPEEGLKFMVYLQKENIIDESGMPKERFSAEFPKEGPSILRIQQVVRGDSAAYFCASSPPGQPYEQYFGPGTRLTVT.

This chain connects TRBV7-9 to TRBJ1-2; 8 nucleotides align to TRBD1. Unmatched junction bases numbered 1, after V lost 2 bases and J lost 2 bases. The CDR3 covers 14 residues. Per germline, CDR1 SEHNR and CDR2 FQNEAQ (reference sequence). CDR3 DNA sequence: TGTGCCAGCAGCTTAAGACAGGGGAACTATGGCTACACCTTC. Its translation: CASSLRQGNYGYTF.

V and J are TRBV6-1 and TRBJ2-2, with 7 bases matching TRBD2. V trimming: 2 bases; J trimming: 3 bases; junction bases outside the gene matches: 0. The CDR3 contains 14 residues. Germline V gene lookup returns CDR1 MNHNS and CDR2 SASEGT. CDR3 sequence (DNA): TGTGCCAGCAGTGAACGGGGGGACACCGGGGAGCTGTTTTTT. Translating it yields CASSERGDTGELFF.

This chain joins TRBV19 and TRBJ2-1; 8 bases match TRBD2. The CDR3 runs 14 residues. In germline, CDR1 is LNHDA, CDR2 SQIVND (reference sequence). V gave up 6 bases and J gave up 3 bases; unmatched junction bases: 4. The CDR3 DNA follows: TGTGCCAGTAGCGGGGGGGCGGACTACAATGAGCAGTTCTTC. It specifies CASSGGADYNEQFF.

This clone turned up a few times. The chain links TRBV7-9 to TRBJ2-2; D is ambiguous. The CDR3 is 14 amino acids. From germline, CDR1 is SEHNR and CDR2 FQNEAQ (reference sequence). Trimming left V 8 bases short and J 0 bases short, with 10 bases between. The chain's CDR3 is CASSLGANTGELFF. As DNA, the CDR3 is TGTGCCAGCTCCTTGGGCGCGAACACCGGGGAGCTGTTTTTT.

CDR3 sequence: CASSLDPGGAYEQYF. The CDR3, as DNA: TGTGCCAGCAGCTTGGATCCAGGGGGCGCGTACGAGCAGTACTTC. The rearrangement links TRBV5-4 to TRBJ2-7, with TRBD1 matching 8 bases. V lost 0 bases, J lost 4 bases, and 6 bases stayed unmatched. Per germline, CDR1 SGHNT and CDR2 YYREEE (reference sequence). The CDR3 has 15 residues.

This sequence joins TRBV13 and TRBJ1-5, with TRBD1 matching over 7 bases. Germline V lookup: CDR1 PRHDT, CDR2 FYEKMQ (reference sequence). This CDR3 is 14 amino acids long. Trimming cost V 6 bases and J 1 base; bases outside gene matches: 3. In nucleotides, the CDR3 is TGTGCCAGCAGTTACAGGGGAAGCAATCAGCCCCAGCATTTT. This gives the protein CASSYRGSNQPQHF.

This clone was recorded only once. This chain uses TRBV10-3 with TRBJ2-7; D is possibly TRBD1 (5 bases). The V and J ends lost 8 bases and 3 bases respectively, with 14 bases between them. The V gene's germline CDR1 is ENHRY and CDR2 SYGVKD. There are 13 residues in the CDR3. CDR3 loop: CAIGAESDYEQYF. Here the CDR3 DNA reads TGTGCCATCGGGGCCGAATCAGACTACGAGCAGTACTTC.

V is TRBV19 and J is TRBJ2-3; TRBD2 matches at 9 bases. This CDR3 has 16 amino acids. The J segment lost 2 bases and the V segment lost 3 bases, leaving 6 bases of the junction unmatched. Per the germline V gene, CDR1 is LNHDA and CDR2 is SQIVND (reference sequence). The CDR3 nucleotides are TGTGCCAGTAGTATGCGAGCGGGGGGTTTCACAGATACGCAGTATTTT. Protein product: CASSMRAGGFTDTQYF.